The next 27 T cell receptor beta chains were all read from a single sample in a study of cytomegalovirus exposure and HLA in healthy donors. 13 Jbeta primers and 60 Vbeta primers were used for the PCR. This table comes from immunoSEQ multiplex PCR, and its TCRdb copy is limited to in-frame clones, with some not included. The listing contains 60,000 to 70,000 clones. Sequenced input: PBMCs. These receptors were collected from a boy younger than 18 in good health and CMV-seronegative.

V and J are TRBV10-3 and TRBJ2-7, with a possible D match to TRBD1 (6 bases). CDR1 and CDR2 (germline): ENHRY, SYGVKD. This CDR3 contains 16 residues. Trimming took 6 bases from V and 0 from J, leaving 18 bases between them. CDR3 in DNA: TGTGCCATCAGCACGAGGTCAAGGGGGAGCTCCTACGAGCAGTACTTC. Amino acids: CAISTRSRGSSYEQYF.

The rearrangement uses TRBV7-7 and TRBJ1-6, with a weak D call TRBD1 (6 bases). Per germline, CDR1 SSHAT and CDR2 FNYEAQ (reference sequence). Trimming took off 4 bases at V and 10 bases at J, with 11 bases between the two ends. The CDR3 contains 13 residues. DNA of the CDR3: TGTGCCAGCAGCTCGGGACACGAGTCACCCCTCCACTTT. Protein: CASSSGHESPLHF.

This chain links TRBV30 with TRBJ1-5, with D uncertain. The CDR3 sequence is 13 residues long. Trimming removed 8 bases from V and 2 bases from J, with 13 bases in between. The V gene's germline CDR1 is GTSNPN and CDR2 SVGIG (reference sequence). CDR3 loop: CALTRRGNQPQHF. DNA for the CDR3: TGTGCCCTAACCAGGAGGGGCAATCAGCCCCAGCATTTT.

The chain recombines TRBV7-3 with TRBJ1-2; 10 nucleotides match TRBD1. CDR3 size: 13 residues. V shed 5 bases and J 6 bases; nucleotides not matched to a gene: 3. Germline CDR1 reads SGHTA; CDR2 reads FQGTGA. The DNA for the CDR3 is TGTGCCAGCAGCCGCGGGACAGGGGATGGCTACACCTTC. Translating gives CASSRGTGDGYTF.

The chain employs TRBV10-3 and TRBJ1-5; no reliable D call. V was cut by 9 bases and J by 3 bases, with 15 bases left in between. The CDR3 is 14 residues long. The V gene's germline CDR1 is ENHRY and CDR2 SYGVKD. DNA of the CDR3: TGTGCCATAAATAACTCGGGGAACAATCAGCCCCAGCATTTT. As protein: CAINNSGNNQPQHF.

As DNA, the CDR3 is TGTGCCAGCACCCTGGGGGGGCAGGGGAACGAAAAACTGTTTTTT. Amino acid sequence: CASTLGGQGNEKLFF. The V call is TRBV5-4, the J call TRBJ1-4; possibly TRBD1 for D (6 bases). Between the trimmed V and J ends, which lost 6 bases and 8 bases, there was a span of 20 bases. The CDR3 runs to 15 residues. Germline V gives CDR1 SGHNT, CDR2 YYREEE (reference sequence).

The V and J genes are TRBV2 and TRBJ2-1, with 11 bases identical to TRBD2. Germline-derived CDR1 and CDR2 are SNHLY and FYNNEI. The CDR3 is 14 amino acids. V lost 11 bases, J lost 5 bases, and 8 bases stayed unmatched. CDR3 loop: CAFTSGSGDNEQFF. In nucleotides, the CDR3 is TGTGCCTTTACTAGCGGGAGTGGGGACAATGAGCAGTTCTTC.

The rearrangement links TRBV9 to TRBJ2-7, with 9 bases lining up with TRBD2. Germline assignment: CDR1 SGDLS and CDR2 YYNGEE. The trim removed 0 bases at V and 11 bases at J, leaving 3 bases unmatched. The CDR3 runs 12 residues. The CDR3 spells CASSVAGGREYF. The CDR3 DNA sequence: TGTGCCAGCAGCGTAGCTGGCGGGAGGGAGTACTTC. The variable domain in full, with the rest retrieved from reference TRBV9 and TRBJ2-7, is DSGVTQTPKHLITATGQRVTLRCSPRSGDLSVYWYQQSLDQGLQFLIQYYNGEERAKGNILERFSAQQFPDLHSELNLSSLELGDSALYFCASSVAGGREYFGPGTRLTVT.

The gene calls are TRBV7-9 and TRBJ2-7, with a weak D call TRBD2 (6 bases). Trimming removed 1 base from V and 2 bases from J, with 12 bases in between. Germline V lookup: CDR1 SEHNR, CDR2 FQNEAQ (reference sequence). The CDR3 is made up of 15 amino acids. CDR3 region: CASSLGHSGTYEQYF. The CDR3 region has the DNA TGTGCCAGCAGCTTAGGCCATAGCGGTACCTACGAGCAGTACTTC.

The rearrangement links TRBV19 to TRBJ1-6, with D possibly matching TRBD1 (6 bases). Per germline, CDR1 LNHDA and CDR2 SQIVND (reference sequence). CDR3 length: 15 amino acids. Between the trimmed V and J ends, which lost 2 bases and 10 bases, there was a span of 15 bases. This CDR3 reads CASSIWQGRSSPLHF. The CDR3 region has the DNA TGTGCCAGTAGTATATGGCAGGGGAGAAGCTCACCCCTCCACTTT.

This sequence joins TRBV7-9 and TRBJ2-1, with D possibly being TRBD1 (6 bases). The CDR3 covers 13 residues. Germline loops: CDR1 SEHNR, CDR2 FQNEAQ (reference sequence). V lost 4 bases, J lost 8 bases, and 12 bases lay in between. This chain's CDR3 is CASSSTPGDEQFF. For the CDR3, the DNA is TGTGCCAGCAGCTCCACCCCAGGGGATGAGCAGTTCTTC. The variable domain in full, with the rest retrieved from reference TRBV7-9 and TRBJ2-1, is DTGVSQNPRHKITKRGQNVTFRCDPISEHNRLYWYRQTLGQGPEFLTYFQNEAQLEKSRLLSDRFSAERPKGSFSTLEIQRTEQGDSAMYLCASSSTPGDEQFFGPGTRLTVL.

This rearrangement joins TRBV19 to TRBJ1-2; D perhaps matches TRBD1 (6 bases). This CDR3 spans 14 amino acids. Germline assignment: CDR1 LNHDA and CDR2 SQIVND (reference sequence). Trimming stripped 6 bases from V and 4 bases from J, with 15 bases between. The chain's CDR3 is CASSNGQTIYGYTF. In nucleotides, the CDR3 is TGTGCCAGTAGCAATGGACAGACGATCTATGGCTACACCTTC.

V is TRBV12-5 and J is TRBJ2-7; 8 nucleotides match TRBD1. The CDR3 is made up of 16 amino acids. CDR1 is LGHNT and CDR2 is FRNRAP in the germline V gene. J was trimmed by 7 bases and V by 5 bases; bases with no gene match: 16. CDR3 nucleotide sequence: TGTGCTAGTGGTGCCTACCAGACAGGGGCCCCCAGGGAGCAGTACTTC. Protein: CASGAYQTGAPREQYF.

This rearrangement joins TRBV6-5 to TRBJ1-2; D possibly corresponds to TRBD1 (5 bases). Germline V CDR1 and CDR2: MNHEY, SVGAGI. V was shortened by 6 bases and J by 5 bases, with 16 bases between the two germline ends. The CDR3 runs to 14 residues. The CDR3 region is CASRTNEEGYGYTF. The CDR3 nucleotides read TGTGCCAGCAGAACCAACGAGGAGGGGTATGGCTACACCTTC.

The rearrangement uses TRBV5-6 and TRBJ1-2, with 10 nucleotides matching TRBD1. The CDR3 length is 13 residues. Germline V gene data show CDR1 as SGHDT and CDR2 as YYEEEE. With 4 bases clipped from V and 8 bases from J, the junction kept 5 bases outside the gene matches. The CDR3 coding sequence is TGTGCCAGCAGCCAGACAGGGGGCAGAGGCTACACCTTC. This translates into CASSQTGGRGYTF.

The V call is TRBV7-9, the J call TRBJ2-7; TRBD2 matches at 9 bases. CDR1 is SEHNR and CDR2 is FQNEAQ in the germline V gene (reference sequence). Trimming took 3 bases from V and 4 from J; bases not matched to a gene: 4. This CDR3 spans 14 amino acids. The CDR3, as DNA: TGTGCCAGCAGCTTTAGCGGGAGCCCTTACGAGCAGTACTTC. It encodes CASSFSGSPYEQYF.

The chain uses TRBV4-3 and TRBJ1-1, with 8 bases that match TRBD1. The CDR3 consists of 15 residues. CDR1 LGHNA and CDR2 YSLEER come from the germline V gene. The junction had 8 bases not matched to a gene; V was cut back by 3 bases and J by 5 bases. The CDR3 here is CASSQAGTGDTEAFF. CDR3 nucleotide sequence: TGCGCCAGCAGCCAGGCCGGGACAGGAGATACTGAAGCTTTCTTT.

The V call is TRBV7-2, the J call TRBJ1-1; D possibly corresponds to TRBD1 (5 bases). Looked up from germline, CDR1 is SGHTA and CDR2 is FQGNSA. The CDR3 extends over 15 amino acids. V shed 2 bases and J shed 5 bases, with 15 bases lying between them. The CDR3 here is CASSLRGGGETEAFF. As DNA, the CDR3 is TGTGCCAGCAGCTTAAGGGGAGGAGGAGAAACTGAAGCTTTCTTT.

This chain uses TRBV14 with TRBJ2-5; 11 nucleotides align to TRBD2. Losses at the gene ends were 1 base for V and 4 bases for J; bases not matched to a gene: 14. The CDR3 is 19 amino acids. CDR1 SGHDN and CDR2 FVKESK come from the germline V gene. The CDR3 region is CASSQGPMRLAGSRETQYF. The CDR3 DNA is TGTGCCAGCAGCCAAGGACCGATGAGACTAGCGGGAAGCCGAGAGACCCAGTACTTC.

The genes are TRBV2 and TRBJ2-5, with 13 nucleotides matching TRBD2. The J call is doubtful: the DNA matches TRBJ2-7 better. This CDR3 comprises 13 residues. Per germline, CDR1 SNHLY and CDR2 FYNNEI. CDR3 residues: CASSGLAGGEQYF. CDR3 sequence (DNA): TGTGCCAGCAGTGGACTAGCGGGAGGCGAGCAGTACTTC.

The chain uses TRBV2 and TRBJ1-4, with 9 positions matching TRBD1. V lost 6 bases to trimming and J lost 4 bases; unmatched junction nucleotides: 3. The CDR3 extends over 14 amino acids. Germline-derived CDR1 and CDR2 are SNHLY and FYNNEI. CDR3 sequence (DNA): TGTGCCAGCAGAGGGACAGGGATTAATGAAAAACTGTTTTTT. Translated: CASRGTGINEKLFF.

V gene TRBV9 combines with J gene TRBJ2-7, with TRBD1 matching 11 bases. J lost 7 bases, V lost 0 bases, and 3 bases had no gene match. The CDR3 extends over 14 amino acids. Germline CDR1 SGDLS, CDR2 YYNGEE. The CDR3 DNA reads TGTGCCAGCAGCGTAGTGGGACAGGGGGGGGAGCAGTACTTC. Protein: CASSVVGQGGEQYF.

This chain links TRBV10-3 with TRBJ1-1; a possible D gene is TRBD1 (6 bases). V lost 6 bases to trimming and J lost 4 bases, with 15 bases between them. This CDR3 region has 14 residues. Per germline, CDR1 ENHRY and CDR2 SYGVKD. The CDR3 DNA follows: TGTGCCATCAGCCTGGGGGCGCCCGGCACTGAAGCTTTCTTT. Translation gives CAISLGAPGTEAFF.

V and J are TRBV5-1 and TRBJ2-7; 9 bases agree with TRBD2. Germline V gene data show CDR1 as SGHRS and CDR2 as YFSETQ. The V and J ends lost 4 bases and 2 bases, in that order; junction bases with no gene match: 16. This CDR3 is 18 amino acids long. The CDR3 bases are TGCGCCAGCAGCGCTGGAGGGTCGGGGACTAGCAGTCCCTACGAGCAGTACTTC. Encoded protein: CASSAGGSGTSSPYEQYF.

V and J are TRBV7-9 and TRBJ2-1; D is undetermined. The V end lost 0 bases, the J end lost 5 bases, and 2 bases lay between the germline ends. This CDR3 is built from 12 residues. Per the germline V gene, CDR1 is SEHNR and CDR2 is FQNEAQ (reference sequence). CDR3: CASSLANNEQFF. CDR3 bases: TGTGCCAGCAGCTTAGCTAACAATGAGCAGTTCTTC.

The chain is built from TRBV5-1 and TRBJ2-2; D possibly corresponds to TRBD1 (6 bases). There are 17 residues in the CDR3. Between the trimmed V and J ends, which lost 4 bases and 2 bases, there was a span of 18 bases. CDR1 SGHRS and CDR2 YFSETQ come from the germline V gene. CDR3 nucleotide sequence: TGCGCCAGCAGCCCGACAGGCCTACCCTTAAACACCGGGGAGCTGTTTTTT. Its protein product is CASSPTGLPLNTGELFF.

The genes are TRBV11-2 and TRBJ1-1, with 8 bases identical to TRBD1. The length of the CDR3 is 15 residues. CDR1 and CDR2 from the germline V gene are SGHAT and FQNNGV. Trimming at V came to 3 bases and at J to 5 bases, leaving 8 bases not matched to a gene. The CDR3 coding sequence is TGTGCCAGCAGCTTTGGTGCAGGGGGCCTTACTGAAGCTTTCTTT. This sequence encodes CASSFGAGGLTEAFF. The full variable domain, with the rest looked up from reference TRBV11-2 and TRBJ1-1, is EAGVAQSPRYKIIEKRQSVAFWCNPISGHATLYWYQQILGQGPKLLIQFQNNGVVDDSQLPKDRFSAERLKGVDSTLKIQPAKLEDSAVYLCASSFGAGGLTEAFFGQGTRLTVV.